What follows is one T cell receptor (beta chain) and its context. Its antigen is unknown. This sample is drawn from a study of blood T cells in healthy people across ages. The study's findings and limits: PBMC samples, being unsorted, prevented any conclusive comparison of naive and antigen-experienced cells. Across samples, TCR beta diversity tracked strongly with naive T cell percentage.

Combining a sample-barcoded 5' primer with a J-beta primer mix, a second PCR ran for about 7 to 11 cycles. TCRdb processed the 5' RACE reads anew with MiXCR; each CDR3 protein has one entry. This sample has 1.5 million or so distinct CDR3 sequences, with about 43% found just once. V was cut by 0 bases and J by 5 bases, with 11 bases left in between. The CDR3 loop spans 15 amino acids. The germline V gene encodes CDR1 MNHEY and CDR2 SVGAGI. This TCR was recovered from a woman between 18 and 29 years old in good health. Source material: blood. The genes are TRBV6-5 and TRBJ2-1, with D perhaps TRBD2 (6 bases). CDR3 coding DNA: TGTGCCAGCAGTTACTCGGAGGGACTCCACAATGAGCAGTTCTTC. Its protein product is CASSYSEGLHNEQFF.